The T cell receptor (beta chain) described here comes from a study of beta chain features in type 1 diabetes. Study information: Sorted cells examined across all samples numbered 85 million to 130 million. The study, taken as a whole, reports: In all four CD4+ subsets, TCRB CDR3 length was significantly, moderately reduced in type 1 diabetes. Using cDNA template may skew counts toward highly expressing activated cells. PCR may have favored shorter templates equally in patients and controls. Across patients, naive, central memory and Treg TCRB repertoires exhibited apparently greater similarity than was observed across healthy donors.

With respect to this clone: Antigen unknown.

The isolated RNA, all of it, was reverse transcribed, so expressed TCRB transcripts were what got sequenced. Using immunoSEQ multiplex PCR, the repertoire was profiled, and TCRdb retains in-frame clones only, with some absent. The sample carries 300,000 to 350,000 clones, 13% recorded once. The junction had 16 bases not matched to a gene; V was cut back by 5 bases and J by 10 bases. Germline V lookup: CDR1 SGHVS, CDR2 FNYEAQ. This CDR3 has 17 amino acids. The TCR comes from a woman younger than 30 with type 1 diabetes. The V call is TRBV7-6, the J call TRBJ2-3; 12 bases are a match to TRBD2. Input material: naive CD4+ T cells from blood. DNA of the CDR3: TGTGCCAGCAGCCCCCGACTGACTAGCGGGAGAATAGTGGCGCAGTATTTT. Translating gives CASSPRLTSGRIVAQYF.